These T cell receptor beta chains were read from a single sample in a study of cytomegalovirus exposure and HLA in healthy donors. Clones were read by immunoSEQ multiplex PCR, and TCRdb kept only the in-frame ones, dropping some. Of 100,000 to 150,000 clones in the sample, 15% are singletons; the top ten hold 1.9%. The material sequenced was PBMCs. The origin of the receptors is a young woman in good health and CMV-seronegative. Each CDR3 is given with its conserved first and last residue. Fields, in order: V gene, D gene, clone size, J gene, CDR3 protein, CDR3 DNA. A D gene is named only where the DNA matches it firmly. Expanded clones are given a class, and other clones once, few, many or no size at all.

v_call: TRBV7-9
d_call: .
clone_size: .
j_call: TRBJ2-1
cdr3_aa: CASSLEQHPSYNEQFF
cdr3_nt: TGTGCCAGCAGCTTAGAACAGCACCCCTCCTACAATGAGCAGTTCTTC

v_call: TRBV7-9
d_call: .
clone_size: few
j_call: TRBJ1-1
cdr3_aa: CASSLEPGIQTEAFF
cdr3_nt: TGTGCCAGCAGCTTAGAGCCGGGGATACAAACTGAAGCTTTCTTT

v_call: TRBV19
d_call: TRBD1
clone_size: few
j_call: TRBJ2-1
cdr3_aa: CASSFSQGAREQFF
cdr3_nt: TGTGCCAGTAGTTTTTCACAGGGGGCACGGGAGCAGTTCTTC

v_call: TRBV13
d_call: .
clone_size: .
j_call: TRBJ2-3
cdr3_aa: CASSTDGSTDTQYF
cdr3_nt: TGTGCCAGCAGCACAGACGGAAGCACAGATACGCAGTATTTT

v_call: TRBV7-9
d_call: TRBD1
clone_size: few
j_call: TRBJ1-2
cdr3_aa: CASRIPDRGLYGYTF
cdr3_nt: TGTGCCAGCAGAATCCCCGACAGGGGGCTGTATGGCTACACCTTC

v_call: TRBV5-1
d_call: TRBD1
clone_size: .
j_call: TRBJ2-3
cdr3_aa: CASSPGQGARAQYF
cdr3_nt: TGCGCCAGCAGCCCGGGACAGGGGGCGAGGGCGCAGTATTTT

v_call: TRBV13
d_call: .
clone_size: few
j_call: TRBJ2-7
cdr3_aa: CASSLGQGRAKEQYF
cdr3_nt: TGTGCCAGCAGCTTAGGCCAGGGGAGGGCGAAAGAGCAGTACTTC

v_call: TRBV25-1
d_call: TRBD1
clone_size: .
j_call: TRBJ2-7
cdr3_aa: CASGDRGRYEQYF
cdr3_nt: TGTGCCAGCGGCGACAGGGGGCGCTACGAGCAGTACTTC

v_call: TRBV19
d_call: .
clone_size: few
j_call: TRBJ1-1
cdr3_aa: CASTPFQGRVYTEAFF
cdr3_nt: TGTGCCAGTACCCCGTTTCAGGGGAGGGTTTACACTGAAGCTTTCTTT

v_call: TRBV5-4
d_call: .
clone_size: few
j_call: TRBJ2-5
cdr3_aa: CASSPAREETQYF
cdr3_nt: TGTGCCAGCAGCCCTGCCCGGGAAGAGACCCAGTACTTC

v_call: TRBV6-1
d_call: .
clone_size: .
j_call: TRBJ1-6
cdr3_aa: CASRGDRQGNSPLHF
cdr3_nt: TGTGCCAGCAGAGGCGATAGGCAGGGGAATTCACCCCTCCACTTT

v_call: TRBV2
d_call: .
clone_size: .
j_call: TRBJ2-5
cdr3_aa: CASTARRLETQYF
cdr3_nt: TGTGCCAGCACCGCCCGCAGGTTAGAGACCCAGTACTTC

v_call: TRBV5-4
d_call: TRBD1
clone_size: few
j_call: TRBJ2-2
cdr3_aa: CASSEGDRGRDTGELFF
cdr3_nt: TGTGCCAGCAGCGAAGGCGACAGGGGGCGTGACACCGGGGAGCTGTTTTTT

v_call: TRBV6-6
d_call: TRBD1
clone_size: few
j_call: TRBJ2-1
cdr3_aa: CASSYPRDRVDNEQFF
cdr3_nt: TGTGCCAGCAGTTACCCCCGAGACAGGGTCGACAATGAGCAGTTCTTC

v_call: TRBV10-3
d_call: .
clone_size: few
j_call: TRBJ1-2
cdr3_aa: CAISEFATGRGGYTF
cdr3_nt: TGTGCCATCAGTGAGTTCGCCACAGGGAGAGGTGGCTACACCTTC

v_call: TRBV5-6
d_call: .
clone_size: medium-sized
j_call: TRBJ1-1
cdr3_aa: CASMTPAKNTEAFF
cdr3_nt: TGTGCCAGCATGACGCCAGCGAAGAACACTGAAGCTTTCTTT

v_call: TRBV18
d_call: TRBD1
clone_size: .
j_call: TRBJ1-1
cdr3_aa: CASSLTTGGGGHTEAFF
cdr3_nt: TGTGCCAGCTCACTTACAACAGGGGGCGGTGGACACACTGAAGCTTTCTTT

v_call: TRBV6-6
d_call: TRBD1
clone_size: few
j_call: TRBJ1-1
cdr3_aa: CASSYSGDRYTEAFF
cdr3_nt: TGTGCCAGCAGTTACTCGGGGGACAGGTACACTGAAGCTTTCTTT